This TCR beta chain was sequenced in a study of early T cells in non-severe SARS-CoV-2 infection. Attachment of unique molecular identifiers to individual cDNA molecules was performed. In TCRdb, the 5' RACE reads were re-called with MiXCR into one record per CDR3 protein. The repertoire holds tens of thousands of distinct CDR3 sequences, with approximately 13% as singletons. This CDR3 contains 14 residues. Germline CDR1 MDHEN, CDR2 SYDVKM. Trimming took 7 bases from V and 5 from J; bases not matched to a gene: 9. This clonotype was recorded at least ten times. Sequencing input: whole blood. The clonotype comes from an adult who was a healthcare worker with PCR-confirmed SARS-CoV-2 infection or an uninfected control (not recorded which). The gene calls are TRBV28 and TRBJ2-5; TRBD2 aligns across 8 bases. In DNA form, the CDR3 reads TGTGCCAGCACCAGTAGTAGCGGGGTTGAGACCCAGTACTTC. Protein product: CASTSSSGVETQYF.